Reported below is one T cell receptor beta chain. No cognate antigen has been identified for it. No much larger clonotype is one base removed from it; base qualities were not supplied. In the prospective study, participants were 18 to 89 years old, resided in fewer than 25 geographic areas of the United States, and were enrolled through a virtual design. In the prospective study, participants were assigned to cohorts based on the clinical history participants reported in a screening survey and a study questionnaire. Mobile phlebotomists in the prospective study collected whole blood, serum and a nasopharyngeal or oropharyngeal swab from every participant. Over a roughly two-month period, participants in the prospective study had the option of providing additional blood draws and questionnaires. Before DNA extraction, blood samples from the prospective study were shipped at room temperature or frozen.

The entry originates in a study of blood T cell repertoires in COVID-19 (dated by TCRdb to between 2020 and 2021). Turning to the overall study: Samples from collaborators originated in the United States, Italy and Spain and spanned both the acute and convalescent phases of COVID-19. The prospective study material was composed of cDNA or gDNA derived from T cells, B-cell-depleted T cells, or PBMCs. The dataset comprised deeply sampled blood TCRbeta repertoires from subjects exposed to, actively infected with, or recovered from COVID-19. The repertoires were released in a freely available public database intended as a resource for research on the immune response to SARS-CoV-2. The samples were drawn from the first 160 participants of the ongoing ImmuneRACE study and from 1,254 subjects provided by 6 global collaborators. Nearly every sample came with metadata listing a de-identified subject ID, COVID-19 status, age in years and sex. Where HLA class I and class II types were available, the types were taken from metadata supplied by the sample provider, not from assay-based typing.

TCRbeta CDR3 regions were amplified from genomic DNA using the immunoSEQ Assay, a bias-controlled multiplex PCR. The published analysis was carried out like this. Nucleated cell counts per sample were estimated from amplification of reference gene primers within the assay. To quantify the absolute abundance of each unique TCRbeta CDR3 rearrangement, sequence reads were collapsed and filtered. For each sample, productive Simpson clonality was calculated by taking the square root of Simpson's diversity index across productive rearrangements. This immuneACCESS table, as held by TCRdb, lists in-frame sequences with V and J called but not all clones. Of the missing ones, under half trace to an unresolved V gene in checked studies; the others have no known cause. V and J calls and clone size are given by that table; D and trimming were obtained from the DNA. The sample table lists fewer than 250,000 clones, roughly 87% of them with a count of one. 2.6% of the sample comes from the top ten.

Trimming takes 4 bases off V and 0 bases off J; junction bases not matched to a gene: 10. The CDR3 sequence holds 17 residues, the cysteine and phenylalanine included. The read is trimmed to its CDR3 DNA, 51 bases read in frame from base 1. For CDR1 and CDR2, the germline V gene (reference sequence) lists SGHKS and YYEKEE. Study-wide findings and limitations: How much clinical and demographic metadata was included differed by source and by participant, and the metadata was provided uncurated.

The chain is assembled from TRBV5-5 and TRBJ1-3; TRBD1 fits 7 bases in the junction. The TCR was taken from a woman aged 25 to 39 with acute COVID-19. The sample comprised PBMCs or T cells enriched from blood (not recorded which). The encoded CDR3 is CASSTGTAKSSGNTIYF. The DNA sequence is as follows: TGTGCCAGCAGCACCGGGACAGCGAAAAGCTCTGGAAACACCATATATTTT.